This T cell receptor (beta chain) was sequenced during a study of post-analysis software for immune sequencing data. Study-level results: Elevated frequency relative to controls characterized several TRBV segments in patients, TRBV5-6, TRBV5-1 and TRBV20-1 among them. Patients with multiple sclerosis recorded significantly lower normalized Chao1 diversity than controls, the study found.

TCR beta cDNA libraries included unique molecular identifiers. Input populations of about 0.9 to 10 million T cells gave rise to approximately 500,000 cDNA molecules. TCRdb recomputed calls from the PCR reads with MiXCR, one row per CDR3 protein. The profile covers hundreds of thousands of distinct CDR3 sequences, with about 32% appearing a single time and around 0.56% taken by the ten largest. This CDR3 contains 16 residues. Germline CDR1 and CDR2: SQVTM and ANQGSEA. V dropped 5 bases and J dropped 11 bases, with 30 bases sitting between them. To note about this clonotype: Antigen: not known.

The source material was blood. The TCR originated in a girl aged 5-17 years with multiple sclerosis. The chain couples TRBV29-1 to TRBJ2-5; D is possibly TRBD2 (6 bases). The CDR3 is CSVMMFERVTGNEQYF. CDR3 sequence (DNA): TGCAGCGTTATGATGTTTGAGCGGGTTACGGGGAATGAGCAGTACTTC.